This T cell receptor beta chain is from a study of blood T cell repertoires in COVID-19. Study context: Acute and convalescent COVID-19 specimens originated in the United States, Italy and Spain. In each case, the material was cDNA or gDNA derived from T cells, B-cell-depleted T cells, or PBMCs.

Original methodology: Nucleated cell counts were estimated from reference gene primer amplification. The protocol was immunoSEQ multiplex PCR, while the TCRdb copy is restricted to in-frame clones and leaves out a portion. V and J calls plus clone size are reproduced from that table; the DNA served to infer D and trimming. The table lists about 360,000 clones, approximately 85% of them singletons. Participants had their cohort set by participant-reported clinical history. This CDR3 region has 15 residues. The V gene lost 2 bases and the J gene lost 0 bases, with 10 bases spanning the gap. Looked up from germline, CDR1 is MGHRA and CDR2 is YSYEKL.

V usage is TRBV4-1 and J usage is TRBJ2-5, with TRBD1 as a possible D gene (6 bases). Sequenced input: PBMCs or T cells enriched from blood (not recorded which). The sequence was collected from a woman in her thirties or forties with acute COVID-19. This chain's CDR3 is CASSQTTGYQETQYF. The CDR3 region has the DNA TGCGCCAGCAGCCAAACAACAGGGTACCAAGAGACCCAGTACTTC.